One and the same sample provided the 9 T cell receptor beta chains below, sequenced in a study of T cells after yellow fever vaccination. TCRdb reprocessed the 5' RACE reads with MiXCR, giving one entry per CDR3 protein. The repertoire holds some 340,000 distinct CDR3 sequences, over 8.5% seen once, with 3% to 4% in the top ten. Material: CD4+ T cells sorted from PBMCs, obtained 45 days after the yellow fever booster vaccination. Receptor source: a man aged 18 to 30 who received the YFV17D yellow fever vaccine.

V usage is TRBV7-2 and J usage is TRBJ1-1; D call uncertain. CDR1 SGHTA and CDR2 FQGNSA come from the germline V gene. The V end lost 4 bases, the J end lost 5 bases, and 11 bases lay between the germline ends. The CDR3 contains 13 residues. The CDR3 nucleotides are TGTGCCAGCAGCTCAACGGGTTGGACTGAAGCTTTCTTT. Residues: CASSSTGWTEAFF. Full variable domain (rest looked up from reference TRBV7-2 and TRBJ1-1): GAGVSQSPSNKVTEKGKDVELRCDPISGHTALYWYRQSLGQGLEFLIYFQGNSAPDKSGLPSDRFSAERTGGSVSTLTIQRTQQEDSAVYLCASSSTGWTEAFFGQGTRLTVV.

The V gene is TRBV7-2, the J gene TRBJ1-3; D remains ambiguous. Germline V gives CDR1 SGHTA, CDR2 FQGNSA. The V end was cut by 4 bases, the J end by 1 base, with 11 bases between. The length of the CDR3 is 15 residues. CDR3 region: CASSYRVGSGNTIYF. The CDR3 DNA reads TGTGCCAGCAGCTATAGGGTGGGTTCTGGAAACACCATATATTTT.

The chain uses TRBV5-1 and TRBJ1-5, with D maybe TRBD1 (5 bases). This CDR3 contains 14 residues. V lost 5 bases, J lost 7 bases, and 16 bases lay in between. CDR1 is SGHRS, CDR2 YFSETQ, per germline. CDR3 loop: CASSPDMQGQPQHF. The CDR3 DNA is TGCGCCAGCAGTCCTGACATGCAGGGCCAGCCCCAGCATTTT. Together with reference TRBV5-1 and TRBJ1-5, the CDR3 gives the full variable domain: KAGVTQTPRYLIKTRGQQVTLSCSPISGHRSVSWYQQTPGQGLQFLFEYFSETQRNKGNFPGRFSGRQFSNSRSEMNVSTLELGDSALYLCASSPDMQGQPQHFGDGTRLSIL.

The CDR3 protein is CASSAPGLRSEAFF. Here the CDR3 DNA reads TGTGCCAGTAGCGCTCCCGGGTTGAGGTCTGAAGCTTTCTTT. The V call is TRBV19, the J call TRBJ1-1, with D unclear. Germline-derived CDR1 and CDR2 are LNHDA and SQIVND (reference sequence). Trimming stripped 6 bases from V and 6 bases from J, with 17 bases between. The CDR3 is 14 residues long. The variable domain in full, with the rest retrieved from reference TRBV19 and TRBJ1-1, is DGGITQSPKYLFRKEGQNVTLSCEQNLNHDAMYWYRQDPGQGLRLIYYSQIVNDFQKGDIAEGYSVSREKKESFPLTVTSAQKNPTAFYLCASSAPGLRSEAFFGQGTRLTVV.

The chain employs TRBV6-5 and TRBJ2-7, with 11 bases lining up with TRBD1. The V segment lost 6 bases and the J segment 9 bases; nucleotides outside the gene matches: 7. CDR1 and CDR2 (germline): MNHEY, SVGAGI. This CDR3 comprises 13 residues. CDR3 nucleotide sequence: TGTGCCAGCAGGGGACAGGGGGATAGGGGGCAGTACTTC. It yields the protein CASRGQGDRGQYF.

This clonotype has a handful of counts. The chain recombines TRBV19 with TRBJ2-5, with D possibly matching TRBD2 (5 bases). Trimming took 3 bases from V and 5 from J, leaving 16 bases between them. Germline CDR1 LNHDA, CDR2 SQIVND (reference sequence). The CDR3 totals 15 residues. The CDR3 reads CASSMNPQRGETQYF. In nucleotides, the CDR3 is TGTGCCAGTAGTATGAACCCACAGAGAGGGGAGACCCAGTACTTC. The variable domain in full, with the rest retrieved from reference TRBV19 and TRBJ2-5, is DGGITQSPKYLFRKEGQNVTLSCEQNLNHDAMYWYRQDPGQGLRLIYYSQIVNDFQKGDIAEGYSVSREKKESFPLTVTSAQKNPTAFYLCASSMNPQRGETQYFGPGTRLLVL.

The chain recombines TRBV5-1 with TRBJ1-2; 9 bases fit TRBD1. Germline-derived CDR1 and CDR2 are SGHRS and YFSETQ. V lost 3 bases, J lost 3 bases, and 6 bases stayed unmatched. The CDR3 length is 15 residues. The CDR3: CASSSEGQGHYGYTF. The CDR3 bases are TGCGCCAGCAGCTCGGAGGGACAGGGACACTATGGCTACACCTTC.

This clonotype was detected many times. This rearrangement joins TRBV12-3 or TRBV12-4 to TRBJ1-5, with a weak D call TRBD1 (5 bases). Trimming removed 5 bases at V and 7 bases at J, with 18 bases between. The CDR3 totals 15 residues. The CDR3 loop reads CASSGTVHRGQPQHF. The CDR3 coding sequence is TGTGCCAGCAGTGGGACGGTACATAGAGGCCAGCCCCAGCATTTT.

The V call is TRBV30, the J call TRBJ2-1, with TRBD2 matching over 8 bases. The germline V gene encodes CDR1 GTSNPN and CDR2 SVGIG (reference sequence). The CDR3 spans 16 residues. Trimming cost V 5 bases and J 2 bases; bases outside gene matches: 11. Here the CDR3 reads CAWAGSAGGPYNEQFF. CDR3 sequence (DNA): TGTGCCTGGGCGGGATCCGCGGGGGGCCCCTACAATGAGCAGTTCTTC.